There are many counts of the clone carrying this T cell receptor (beta chain). Its antigen is undetermined. UMIs and a universal primer site were added when TCR cDNA was made by 5'RACE template switching. TCRdb recomputed calls from the 5' RACE reads with MiXCR, one row per CDR3 protein. The sample shows 400,000 to 450,000 distinct CDR3 sequences, roughly a sixth of them seen only once. This entry belongs to a study of T cells after yellow fever vaccination. Looking at the study overall: SMART-Seq v4 Ultra Low Input handled preparation of low-cell-number fractions. Study-wide results and caveats: Sorted repertoires could include abundant contaminating clonotypes from bulk cells. Of the clonotypes, a small share occurred in both CD4 and CD8 compartments.

This CDR3 is built from 12 residues. V shed 4 bases and J shed 7 bases, with 7 bases lying between them. This TCR was sampled from a man aged 18 to 35 who received the YFV17D yellow fever vaccine. The V and J genes are TRBV12-3 or TRBV12-4 and TRBJ2-2, with D hard to call. The specimen comprised PBMCs, sampled before the yellow fever booster vaccination. Here the CDR3 DNA reads TGTGCCAGCAGTTCTCCCGGCGGGGAGCTGTTTTTT. It codes for CASSSPGGELFF.